This paragraph covers one T cell receptor beta chain sequence. The entry originates in a study of T cell responses to AZD1222 COVID-19 vaccine. Repertoires were generated with immunoSEQ multiplex PCR, while TCRdb's copy carries only in-frame clones and drops some. In the table there are tens of thousands of clones, roughly 88% of which are singletons. Trimming took off 5 bases at V and 4 bases at J, with 6 bases between the two ends. CDR3 length equals 12 residues. CDR1 and CDR2 (germline): ENHRY, SYGVKD. The origin of this receptor is an adult in good health. The V gene is TRBV10-3, the J gene TRBJ1-5, with D uncertain. Sample: peripheral blood, taken on day 0 of AZD1222 vaccination. CDR3 protein: CAISTTNQPQHF. In DNA, the CDR3 is TGTGCCATCAGTACAACTAATCAGCCCCAGCATTTT.